This entry is about one TCR beta chain. No antigen is known for it. The data were taken from a study of T cells in Graves' hyperthyroidism and ophthalmopathy. Study context: It was at initial diagnosis, before any treatment, that peripheral blood was collected. Study-wide results and limits: Most clonotypes expanded in thyroid above 0.001 were likewise present in blood.

Duration under 3 months, a NOSPECS grade of at least 4, and a Clinical Activity Score of at least 3 characterized the ophthalmopathy patients. Uncontrolled infection, other autoimmune disease, pregnancy and lactation each barred patients from inclusion. The CDR3 regions of TCR beta were amplified from RNA transcripts. A first-round RT-PCR of the TCR CDR3 used the HTBI primer set. TCRdb redid the calling of the multiplex PCR reads with MiXCR, one entry per CDR3 protein. The sample carries hundreds of thousands of distinct CDR3 sequences, about 20% recorded once. The sequence derives from a woman in her 70s with Graves' ophthalmopathy. Sequencing input: blood.

The CDR3: CASSPRDTIYF. DNA of the CDR3: TGTGCCAGCAGCCCCCGTGACACCATATATTTT. This chain connects TRBV11-2 to TRBJ1-3; no clear D gene. Germline V gives CDR1 SGHAT, CDR2 FQNNGV. CDR3 length: 11 residues. V lost 5 bases to trimming and J lost 8 bases, with 7 bases between them.